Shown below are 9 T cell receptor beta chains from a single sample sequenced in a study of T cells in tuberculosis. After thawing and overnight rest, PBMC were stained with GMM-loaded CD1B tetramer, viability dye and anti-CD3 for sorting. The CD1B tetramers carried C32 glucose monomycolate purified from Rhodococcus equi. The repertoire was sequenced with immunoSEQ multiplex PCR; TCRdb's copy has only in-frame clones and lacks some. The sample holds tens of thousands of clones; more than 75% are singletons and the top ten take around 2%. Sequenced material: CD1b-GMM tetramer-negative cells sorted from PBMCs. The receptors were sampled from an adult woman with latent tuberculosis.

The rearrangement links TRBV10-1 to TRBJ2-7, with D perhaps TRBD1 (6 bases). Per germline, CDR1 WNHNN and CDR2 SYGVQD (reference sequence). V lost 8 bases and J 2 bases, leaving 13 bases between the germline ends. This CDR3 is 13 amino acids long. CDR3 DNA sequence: TGCGCCAGCCTGGGGGACAACACCTACGAGCAGTACTTC. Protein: CASLGDNTYEQYF.

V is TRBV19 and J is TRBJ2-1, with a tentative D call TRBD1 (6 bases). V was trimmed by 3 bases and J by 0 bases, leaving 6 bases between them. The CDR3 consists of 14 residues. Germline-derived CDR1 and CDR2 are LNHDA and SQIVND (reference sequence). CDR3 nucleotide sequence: TGTGCCAGTAGTATGGACAGCTCCTACAATGAGCAGTTCTTC. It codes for CASSMDSSYNEQFF.

In nucleotides, the CDR3 is TGTGCCAGCAGCCTGGGGCAGGGGGGCCAAGAGACCCAGTACTTC. It specifies CASSLGQGGQETQYF. The J gene is TRBJ2-5, the V gene TRBV13; a possible D gene is TRBD1 (7 bases). V lost 5 bases and J 1 base, leaving 14 bases between the germline ends. The germline V gene encodes CDR1 PRHDT and CDR2 FYEKMQ (reference sequence). This CDR3 comprises 15 residues.

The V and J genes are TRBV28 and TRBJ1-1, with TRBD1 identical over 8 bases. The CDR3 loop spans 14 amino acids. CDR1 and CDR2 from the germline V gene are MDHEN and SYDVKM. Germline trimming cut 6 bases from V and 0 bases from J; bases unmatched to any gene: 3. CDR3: CASRDRGVNTEAFF. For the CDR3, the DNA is TGTGCCAGCAGAGACAGGGGAGTGAACACTGAAGCTTTCTTT.

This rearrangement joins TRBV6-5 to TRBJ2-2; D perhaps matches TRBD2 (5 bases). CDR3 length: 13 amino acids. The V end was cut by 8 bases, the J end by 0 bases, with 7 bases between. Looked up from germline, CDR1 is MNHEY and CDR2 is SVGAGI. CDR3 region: CASRTPNTGELFF. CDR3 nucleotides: TGTGCCAGCCGGACTCCGAACACCGGGGAGCTGTTTTTT.

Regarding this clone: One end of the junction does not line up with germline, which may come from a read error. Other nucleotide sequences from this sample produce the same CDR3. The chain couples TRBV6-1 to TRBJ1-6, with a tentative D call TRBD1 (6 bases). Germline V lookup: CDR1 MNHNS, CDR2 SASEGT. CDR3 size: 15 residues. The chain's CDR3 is CASSDRDTENSPLHF. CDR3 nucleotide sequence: TGTGCCAGCAGTGATCGGGACACCGAAAATTCCCCCCTCCACTTT.

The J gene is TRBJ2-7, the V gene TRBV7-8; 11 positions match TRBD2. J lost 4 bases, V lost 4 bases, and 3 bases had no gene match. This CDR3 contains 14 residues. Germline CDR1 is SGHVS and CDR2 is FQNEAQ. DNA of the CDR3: TGTGCCAGCAGCTCGGGACTAGCGGCGTACGAGCAGTACTTC. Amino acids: CASSSGLAAYEQYF.

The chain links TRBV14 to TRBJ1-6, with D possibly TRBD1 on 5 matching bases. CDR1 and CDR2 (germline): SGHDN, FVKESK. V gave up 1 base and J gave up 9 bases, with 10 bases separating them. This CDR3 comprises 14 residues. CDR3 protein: CASSQGGNGSPLHF. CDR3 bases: TGTGCCAGCAGCCAAGGGGGCAATGGTTCACCCCTCCACTTT.

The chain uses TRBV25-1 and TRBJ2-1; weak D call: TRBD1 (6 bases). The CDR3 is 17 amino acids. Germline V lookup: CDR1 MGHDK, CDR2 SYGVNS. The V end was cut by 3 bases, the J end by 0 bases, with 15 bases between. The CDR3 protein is CASSEGPQGPSYNEQFF. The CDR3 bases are TGTGCCAGCAGTGAGGGTCCACAGGGTCCCTCCTACAATGAGCAGTTCTTC.